One and the same sample provided the 10 T cell receptor beta chains below, sequenced in a study of T cell repertoires in cytomegalovirus infection (dated by TCRdb to between 2018 and 2020). Sequencing used an Illumina HiSeq 1500. TCRdb took the public reads, trimmed them with fastp at Q25, ran MiXCR for clone calling and kept in-frame beta chains. All rows with the same CDR3 protein become a single entry with the most common DNA and genes. This sample has fewer than 300,000 distinct CDR3 sequences in its table, and about a quarter of those were observed once. Roughly 13% of the sample comes from the top ten. Sequencing used PBMCs. The receptors stem from a human donor in good health (CMV status not recorded). Some clones in this sample may be carry-over from other donors' samples.

The chain employs TRBV28 and TRBJ1-5; a weak D match, TRBD1 (5 bases). The CDR3 totals 16 residues. Between the trimmed V and J ends, which lost 5 bases and 9 bases, there was a span of 23 bases. Germline V gene lookup returns CDR1 MDHEN and CDR2 SYDVKM. The CDR3 DNA sequence: TGTGCCAGCAGTCCTCGTGAAGGGGCCCCTTATCCGCCCCAGCATTTT. It translates to CASSPREGAPYPPQHF. The full variable domain, with the rest looked up from reference TRBV28 and TRBJ1-5, is DVKVTQSSRYLVKRTGEKVFLECVQDMDHENMFWYRQDPGLGLRLIYFSYDVKMKEKGDIPEGYSVSREKKERFSLILESASTNQTSMYLCASSPREGAPYPPQHFGDGTRLSIL.

This clonotype came up many times. The rearrangement joins TRBV7-8 to TRBJ1-1, with D tentatively TRBD1 (5 bases). Trimming left V 5 bases short and J 7 bases short, with 14 bases between. The CDR3 runs to 13 residues. Germline V CDR1 and CDR2: SGHVS, FQNEAQ. CDR3 in amino acids: CASSQDGHHEAFF. CDR3 sequence (DNA): TGTGCCAGCAGCCAGGACGGACACCATGAAGCTTTCTTT.

At least ten counts were recorded for this clonotype. The rearrangement joins TRBV7-2 to TRBJ1-2, with a tentative D call TRBD1 (6 bases). V was pared by 6 bases and J by 4 bases, with 18 bases between. Germline CDR1 and CDR2: SGHTA and FQGNSA. The CDR3 has 15 amino acids. CDR3 DNA: TGTGCCAGCAGTTCGAGCAGGGGTTTCGGCTATGGCTACACCTTC. Its translation is CASSSSRGFGYGYTF.

The chain couples TRBV10-3 to TRBJ2-7, with D perhaps TRBD1 or TRBD2 (5 bases each). V shed 10 bases and J shed 3 bases, with 22 bases lying between them. Germline loops: CDR1 ENHRY, CDR2 SYGVKD. The CDR3 has 15 residues. CDR3 amino acids: CATGGDRDGLYEQYF. In DNA form, the CDR3 reads TGTGCCACCGGAGGCGATCGGGACGGACTCTACGAGCAGTACTTC.

There are a few counts of this clonotype. The chain uses TRBV7-2 and TRBJ2-7; D unresolved. V dropped 1 base and J dropped 6 bases, with 16 bases sitting between them. The CDR3 contains 15 residues. Germline V gives CDR1 SGHTA, CDR2 FQGNSA. DNA of the CDR3: TGTGCCAGCAGCTTAGGTGGGGTCGACCCCTTCGAGCAGTACTTC. Residues: CASSLGGVDPFEQYF.

This clonotype has a handful of counts. This sequence joins TRBV11-2 and TRBJ2-3; D remains unclear. Trimming pared 0 bases from V and 1 base from J, leaving 11 bases between. CDR1 is SGHAT and CDR2 is FQNNGV in the germline V gene. The CDR3 has 16 amino acids. The CDR3 region is CASSLDPRLGTDTQYF. CDR3 bases: TGTGCCAGCAGCTTAGACCCGCGGTTGGGCACAGATACGCAGTATTTT.

In this sample, this clonotype turned up a few times. The V and J genes are TRBV5-5 and TRBJ2-5, with D possibly TRBD2 on 5 matching bases. The CDR3 contains 13 residues. V was trimmed by 4 bases and J by 5 bases, leaving 12 bases between them. Looked up from germline, CDR1 is SGHKS and CDR2 is YYEKEE (reference sequence). CDR3 region: CASSRSGWETQYF. As DNA, the CDR3 is TGTGCCAGCAGCCGGTCGGGGTGGGAGACCCAGTACTTC. The variable domain in full, completed from reference TRBV5-5 and TRBJ2-5, reads DAGVTQSPTHLIKTRGQQVTLRCSPISGHKSVSWYQQVLGQGPQFIFQYYEKEERGRGNFPDRFSARQFPNYSSELNVNALLLGDSALYLCASSRSGWETQYFGPGTRLLVL.

This clonotype was picked up a small number of times. The rearrangement links TRBV11-2 to TRBJ1-1; tentative D call: TRBD1 (6 bases). The CDR3 length is 16 residues. Trimming took off 3 bases at V and 1 base at J, with 15 bases between the two ends. Germline-derived CDR1 and CDR2 are SGHAT and FQNNGV. The CDR3 DNA follows: TGTGCCAGCAGCTTTGCCTTACAGGGAAAGAACACTGAAGCTTTCTTT. It specifies CASSFALQGKNTEAFF.

This clonotype appeared many times. This rearrangement joins TRBV6-1 to TRBJ2-1; D gene ambiguous. The CDR3 is 13 amino acids. The germline V and J ends were trimmed by 8 bases and 5 bases, with 13 bases remaining between them. CDR1 is MNHNS and CDR2 is SASEGT in the germline V gene. CDR3: CASVERKNNEQFF. The CDR3 nucleotides are TGTGCCAGCGTAGAACGCAAAAACAATGAGCAGTTCTTC.

This clonotype was picked up many times. This chain connects TRBV7-3 to TRBJ2-1; no definite D call. This CDR3 has 14 amino acids. Germline values: CDR1 SGHTA, CDR2 FQGTGA. Trimming removed 0 bases at V and 8 bases at J, with 11 bases between. CDR3 nucleotide sequence: TGTGCCAGCAGCTTAACGGTCGAGTCACATGAGCAGTTCTTC. It translates to CASSLTVESHEQFF.